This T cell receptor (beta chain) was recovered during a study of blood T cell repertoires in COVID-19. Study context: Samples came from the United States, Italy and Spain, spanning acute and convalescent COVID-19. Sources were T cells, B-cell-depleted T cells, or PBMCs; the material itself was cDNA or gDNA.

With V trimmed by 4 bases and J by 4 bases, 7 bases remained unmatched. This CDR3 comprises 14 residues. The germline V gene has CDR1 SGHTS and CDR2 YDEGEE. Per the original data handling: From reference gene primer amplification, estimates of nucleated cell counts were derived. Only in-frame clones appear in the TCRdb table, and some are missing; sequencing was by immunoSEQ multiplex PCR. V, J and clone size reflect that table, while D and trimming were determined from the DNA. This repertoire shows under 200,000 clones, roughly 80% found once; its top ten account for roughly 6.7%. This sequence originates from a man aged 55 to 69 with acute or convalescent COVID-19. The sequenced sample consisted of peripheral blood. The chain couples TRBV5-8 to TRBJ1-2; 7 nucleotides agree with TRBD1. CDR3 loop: CASSPRDRIYGYTF. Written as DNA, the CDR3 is TGTGCCAGCAGCCCCCGGGACAGAATCTATGGCTACACCTTC. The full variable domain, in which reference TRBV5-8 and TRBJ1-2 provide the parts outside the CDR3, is EAGVTQSPTHLIKTRGQQATLRCSPISGHTSVYWYQQALGLGLQFLLWYDEGEERNRGNFPPRFSGRQFPNYSSELNVNALELEDSALYLCASSPRDRIYGYTFGSGTRLTVV.